The 20 T cell receptor beta chains reported below all come from one sample, sequenced in a study of OX40 agonist ivuxolimab in advanced cancers. Repertoires were generated with immunoSEQ multiplex PCR, while TCRdb's copy carries only in-frame clones and drops some. Counted here are roughly 49,000 clones, 88% occurring once; the ten biggest clones make up about 3.2%. The specimen was CD4+ or CD8+ T cells sorted from blood, collected in a trial of the OX40 agonist ivuxolimab. These receptors originate from an adult with an advanced solid tumor such as melanoma, head and neck, liver or kidney cancer.

The chain combines TRBV7-9 with TRBJ2-7, with D uncertain. The CDR3 is 12 amino acids. V shed 5 bases and J shed 4 bases, with 9 bases lying between them. Germline CDR1 is SEHNR and CDR2 is FQNEAQ (reference sequence). The CDR3 spells CASSVDRYEQYF. DNA for the CDR3: TGTGCCAGCAGCGTAGATCGGTACGAGCAGTACTTC.

The chain carries TRBV14 and TRBJ2-2; 7 bases match TRBD2. This CDR3 has 17 residues. Germline loops: CDR1 SGHDN, CDR2 FVKESK. Germline trimming cut 2 bases from V and 1 base from J; bases unmatched to any gene: 7. The CDR3 loop is CASSQLGAGMNTGELFF. CDR3 nucleotides: TGTGCCAGCAGCCAACTGGGAGCGGGGATGAACACCGGGGAGCTGTTTTTT.

The chain links TRBV7-6 to TRBJ2-1, with D possibly TRBD2 on 5 matching bases. Germline values: CDR1 SGHVS, CDR2 FNYEAQ. Trimming removed 7 bases at V and 3 bases at J, with 13 bases between. This CDR3 spans 14 amino acids. The CDR3 spells CASTRRAGYNEQFF. The CDR3 coding sequence is TGTGCCAGCACCCGGCGGGCAGGCTACAATGAGCAGTTCTTC.

V and J are TRBV6-5 and TRBJ1-1; D is uncertain. V was pared by 2 bases and J by 11 bases, with 15 bases between. The germline CDR1 and CDR2 sequences are MNHEY and SVGAGI. The CDR3 has 13 residues. The CDR3 DNA reads TGTGCCAGCAGTTACCGATCTGGGTTGGAGGCTTTCTTT. This codes for CASSYRSGLEAFF.

The chain is built from TRBV9 and TRBJ1-4, with D maybe TRBD1 (5 bases). CDR1 and CDR2 (germline): SGDLS, YYNGEE. The V gene lost 4 bases and the J gene lost 8 bases, with 15 bases spanning the gap. The CDR3 consists of 14 residues. The chain's CDR3 is CASSRWGLSEKLFF. The CDR3 DNA reads as TGTGCCAGCAGCCGTTGGGGACTTAGCGAAAAACTGTTTTTT.

Here the CDR3 reads CASSYVENEQFF. The CDR3 nucleotides are TGTGCCAGCAGTTACGTCGAGAATGAGCAGTTCTTC. V gene TRBV6-6 combines with J gene TRBJ2-1; unclear D gene. The CDR3 runs to 12 residues. The germline V gene has CDR1 MNHNY and CDR2 SVGAGI (reference sequence). Between the trimmed V and J ends, which lost 2 bases and 7 bases, there was a span of 6 bases.

The chain has TRBV30 and TRBJ1-2, with no clear D. The ends were cut back, 4 bases at V and 6 bases at J, with 15 bases in the middle. The CDR3 is 13 amino acids. Germline V lookup: CDR1 GTSNPN, CDR2 SVGIG (reference sequence). The CDR3: CAWTREGLDGYTF. In DNA form, the CDR3 reads TGTGCCTGGACCCGTGAAGGACTAGATGGCTACACCTTC.

The chain carries TRBV11-3 and TRBJ2-5; possible D gene TRBD2, 5 bases. The CDR3 contains 15 residues. Per germline, CDR1 SGHNT and CDR2 YENEEA. Trimming stripped 6 bases from V and 5 bases from J, with 19 bases between. In nucleotides, the CDR3 is TGTGCCAGCAGTCCCGAGGGAATTAGTTTGGAGACCCAGTACTTC. It yields the protein CASSPEGISLETQYF. Supplemented by reference TRBV11-3 and TRBJ2-5, the full variable domain reads EAGVVQSPRYKIIEKKQPVAFWCNPISGHNTLYWYLQNLGQGPELLIRYENEEAVDDSQLPKDRFSAERLKGVDSTLKIQPAELGDSAVYLCASSPEGISLETQYFGPGTRLLVL.

V is TRBV18 and J is TRBJ1-2; D remains unclear. The CDR3 is made up of 11 amino acids. V lost 3 bases and J lost 6, with 5 bases in between. Looked up from germline, CDR1 is KGHSH and CDR2 is LQKENI. The CDR3 DNA reads as TGTGCCAGCTCACCCCTCGATGGCTACACCTTC. Protein sequence: CASSPLDGYTF.

The CDR3 DNA reads TGTGCTAGTGGTTTAGGGGGAAACTATGGCTACACCTTC. It encodes CASGLGGNYGYTF. The rearrangement uses TRBV12-5 and TRBJ1-2; TRBD1 is a possible D gene (6 bases). V was clipped by 3 bases and J by 2 bases, with 7 bases between them. The CDR3 contains 13 residues. Germline-derived CDR1 and CDR2 are LGHNT and FRNRAP.

The chain employs TRBV7-9 and TRBJ2-3; unclear D gene. Between the trimmed V and J ends, which lost 6 bases and 6 bases, there was a span of 10 bases. Germline V CDR1 and CDR2: SEHNR, FQNEAQ (reference sequence). CDR3 length: 12 amino acids. CDR3 protein: CASSLTGDTQYF. DNA of the CDR3: TGTGCCAGCAGTTTAACCGGGGATACGCAGTATTTT.

The chain carries TRBV7-3 and TRBJ1-1; D gene unclear. Germline V gives CDR1 SGHTA, CDR2 FQGTGA. CDR3 length equals 13 residues. V lost 3 bases and J 5 bases, leaving 10 bases between the germline ends. CDR3 in amino acids: CASSLTGRTEAFF. The CDR3 DNA is TGTGCCAGCAGCTTGACGGGAAGGACTGAAGCTTTCTTT.

The V and J genes are TRBV7-3 and TRBJ2-5; D possibly corresponds to TRBD2 (5 bases). Germline assignment: CDR1 SGHTA and CDR2 FQGTGA. Trimming left V 5 bases short and J 5 bases short, with 15 bases between. The CDR3 runs 14 residues. The CDR3 nucleotides read TGTGCCAGCAGCCCGGGTCTCCCGGGGGAGACCCAGTACTTC. Translation: CASSPGLPGETQYF.

The genes are TRBV7-3 and TRBJ1-5; no definite D call. The germline V gene has CDR1 SGHTA and CDR2 FQGTGA. V was pared by 8 bases and J by 3 bases, with 5 bases between. CDR3 length: 11 residues. CDR3 in DNA: TGTGCCAGCGGGGTCAATCAGCCCCAGCATTTT. Its translation is CASGVNQPQHF. Full variable domain (missing parts from reference TRBV7-3 and TRBJ1-5): GAGVSQTPSNKVTEKGKYVELRCDPISGHTALYWYRQSLGQGPEFLIYFQGTGAADDSGLPNDRFFAVRPEGSVSTLKIQRTERGDSAVYLCASGVNQPQHFGDGTRLSIL.

The rearrangement joins TRBV5-4 to TRBJ2-5; no clear D. Trimming stripped 2 bases from V and 4 bases from J, with 24 bases between. CDR1 and CDR2 from the germline V gene are SGHNT and YYREEE (reference sequence). CDR3 length: 18 amino acids. The CDR3 DNA reads as TGTGCCAGCAGCTTCGTGCTGCCACGACGGGCGGTGGGAGAGACCCAGTACTTC. It is translated as CASSFVLPRRAVGETQYF.

V is TRBV7-3 and J is TRBJ1-1; TRBD1 is a possible D gene (5 bases). This CDR3 is built from 13 residues. V was shortened by 2 bases and J by 5 bases, with 9 bases between the two germline ends. Per the germline V gene, CDR1 is SGHTA and CDR2 is FQGTGA. CDR3 nucleotides: TGTGCCAGCAGCTTAGGAGGGGATACTGAAGCTTTCTTT. Translated, it gives CASSLGGDTEAFF.

The CDR3, as DNA: TGTGCCAGCAGCGACCGGGACAATGGCTACACCTTC. It is translated as CASSDRDNGYTF. The gene calls are TRBV4-2 and TRBJ1-2, with D possibly being TRBD1 (6 bases). V gave up 5 bases and J gave up 6 bases, with 10 bases separating them. The CDR3 spans 12 residues. Germline V gene data show CDR1 as LGHNA and CDR2 as YNFKEQ.

This clone was found once. This chain connects TRBV6-1 to TRBJ2-3; 9 nucleotides match TRBD1. Unmatched junction bases numbered 6, after V lost 4 bases and J lost 4 bases. This CDR3 is 15 amino acids long. In germline, CDR1 is MNHNS, CDR2 SASEGT. CDR3 DNA: TGTGCCAGCAGTGCTCCGGGACAGGGTCCAGATACGCAGTATTTT. As protein: CASSAPGQGPDTQYF.

This clone showed up just once. This rearrangement joins TRBV11-2 to TRBJ2-5; D gene uncertain. From germline, CDR1 is SGHAT and CDR2 FQNNGV. V lost 0 bases and J lost 0, with 8 bases in between. The CDR3 totals 15 residues. The CDR3 DNA reads as TGTGCCAGCAGCTTAGATCATTTGGACCAAGAGACCCAGTACTTC. This encodes CASSLDHLDQETQYF. The whole variable domain, filled in from reference TRBV11-2 and TRBJ2-5, reads EAGVAQSPRYKIIEKRQSVAFWCNPISGHATLYWYQQILGQGPKLLIQFQNNGVVDDSQLPKDRFSAERLKGVDSTLKIQPAKLEDSAVYLCASSLDHLDQETQYFGPGTRLLVL.

The chain employs TRBV28 and TRBJ1-1; D unresolved. V was cut by 7 bases and J by 2 bases, with 5 bases left in between. Looked up from germline, CDR1 is MDHEN and CDR2 is SYDVKM. The CDR3 consists of 11 residues. CDR3: CASTGNTEAFF. Here the CDR3 DNA reads TGTGCCAGCACCGGCAACACTGAAGCTTTCTTT.